This T cell receptor beta chain emerged from a study of T cells in Graves' hyperthyroidism and ophthalmopathy. The source material, RNA transcripts, was used to amplify TCR beta CDR3 regions. The primer set for the first-round RT-PCR of the TCR CDR3 was HTBI. TCRdb re-analysed the multiplex PCR reads in MiXCR, keeping a single row per CDR3 protein. In the table there are 280,000 or so distinct CDR3 sequences, about 25% of which are singletons. Trimming pared 3 bases from V and 5 bases from J, leaving 16 bases between. The CDR3 contains 15 residues. In germline, CDR1 is MNHNS, CDR2 SASEGT. The study excluded patients with uncontrolled infection, other autoimmune disease, pregnancy or lactation.

The J gene is TRBJ2-5, the V gene TRBV6-1, with D perhaps given as TRBD1 or TRBD2 (5 bases each). The source of this sequence is a man in his forties with Graves' hyperthyroidism that later progressed to Graves' ophthalmopathy. Sample: blood. CDR3 region: CASSDSGIWGETQYF. DNA for the CDR3: TGTGCCAGCAGTGATTCAGGAATTTGGGGGGAGACCCAGTACTTC.